This T cell receptor beta chain was sequenced during a study of cytomegalovirus exposure and HLA in healthy donors. This clone was observed once. The antigen remains unidentified. The study, taken as a whole, reports: TCR beta chains numbering more than 150 were designated cytomegalovirus-associated. TCR sequences were mostly rare, though some public TCRs occurred in many donors. Earlier findings revealed that most TCR beta V segments proved productive either about 87% or about 30% of the time.

With 60 Vbeta and 13 Jbeta primers, the PCR was carried out. This table comes from immunoSEQ multiplex PCR, and its TCRdb copy is limited to in-frame clones, with some not included. Among around 65,000 clones, roughly four fifths were seen once, and the ten largest hold nearly 7.5%. The clonotype comes from a woman aged 25 to 45 in good health and CMV-seropositive. The sequencing input was PBMCs.

The CDR3 here is CASSPGDFANEQFF. CDR3 coding DNA: TGTGCCAGCAGCCCCGGCGACTTCGCCAATGAGCAGTTCTTC. The V call is TRBV6-6, the J call TRBJ2-1, with no clear D. Trimming removed 6 bases from V and 6 bases from J, with 15 bases in between. This CDR3 comprises 14 residues. The germline V gene has CDR1 MNHNY and CDR2 SVGAGI (reference sequence).